This record looks at one TCR beta chain sequence and its context. Antigen specificity is unknown. These data come from a study of T cell repertoires in cytomegalovirus infection. Overall study: In public TCR beta signatures, there were indications of both CMV infection and matching HLA type.

From the reads, TCRdb called clonotypes with MiXCR, one entry per CDR3 protein. The data contain roughly 920,000 distinct CDR3 sequences, approximately 31% of them seen just once; the ten biggest clones take up roughly 13%. Study conclusions and caveats: Carriers of CMV plus the relevant HLA were identified by cumulative public TCR beta family frequency. What dominated the ex vivo response were HLA-C-restricted CMV-specific TCR beta clonotypes.

The germline gives CDR1 DFQATT, CDR2 SNEGSKA (reference sequence). With 0 bases clipped from V and 1 base from J, the junction kept 9 bases outside the gene matches. The CDR3 consists of 18 residues. The clonotype was recovered from a human donor in good health (CMV status not recorded). Some clones in this sample may be carry-over from other donors' samples. The rearrangement joins TRBV20-1 to TRBJ1-5; 10 bases fit TRBD1. Material: cultured CD8+ T cells from PBMCs, obtained from culture after CMV antigen stimulation. The CDR3 reads CSARDPRDRGSSNQPQHF. In DNA form, the CDR3 reads TGCAGTGCTAGAGATCCTCGGGACAGGGGATCAAGCAATCAGCCCCAGCATTTT.